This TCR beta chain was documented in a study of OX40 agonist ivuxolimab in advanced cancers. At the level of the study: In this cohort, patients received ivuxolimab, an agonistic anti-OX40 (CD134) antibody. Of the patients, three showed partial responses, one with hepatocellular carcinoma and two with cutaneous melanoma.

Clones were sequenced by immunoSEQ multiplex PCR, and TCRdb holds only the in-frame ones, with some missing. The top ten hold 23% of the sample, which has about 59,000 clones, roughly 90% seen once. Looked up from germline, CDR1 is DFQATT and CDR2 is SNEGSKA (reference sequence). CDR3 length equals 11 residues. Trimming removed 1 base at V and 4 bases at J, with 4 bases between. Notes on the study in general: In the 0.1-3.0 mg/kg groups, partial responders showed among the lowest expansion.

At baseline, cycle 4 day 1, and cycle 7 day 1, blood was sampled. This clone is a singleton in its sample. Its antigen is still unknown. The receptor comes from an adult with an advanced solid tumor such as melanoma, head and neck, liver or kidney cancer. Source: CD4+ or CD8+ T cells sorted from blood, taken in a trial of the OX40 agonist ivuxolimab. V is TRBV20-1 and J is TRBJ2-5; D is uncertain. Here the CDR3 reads CSARAGETQYF. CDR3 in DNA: TGCAGTGCTAGAGCGGGAGAGACCCAGTACTTC.